The 25 T cell receptor beta chains in this list originate from one sample, sequenced in a study of T cell repertoires in cytomegalovirus infection. TCRdb called the reads again in MiXCR, with one record for every CDR3 protein. The profile shows under 850,000 distinct CDR3 sequences, roughly 35% of them singletons. Material for sequencing was PBMCs. The receptor source for this set is a human donor in good health (CMV status not recorded). Some clones in this sample may be carry-over from other donors' samples.

The genes are TRBV7-9 and TRBJ2-1, with TRBD2 identical over 7 bases. From germline, CDR1 is SEHNR and CDR2 FQNEAQ (reference sequence). V lost 8 bases, J lost 3 bases, and 22 bases stayed unmatched. The CDR3 has 19 amino acids. The CDR3 loop is CASPPLGLKGNLFYNEQFF. The CDR3 DNA follows: TGTGCCAGCCCCCCTCTGGGACTAAAGGGGAATTTGTTCTACAATGAGCAGTTCTTC.

The chain uses TRBV19 and TRBJ2-1, with 11 bases fitting TRBD2. With V trimmed by 5 bases and J by 5 bases, 20 bases remained unmatched. The CDR3 consists of 20 residues. Germline V gene lookup returns CDR1 LNHDA and CDR2 SQIVND (reference sequence). CDR3 amino acids: CASSLILAGGPARNHNEQFF. As DNA, the CDR3 is TGTGCCAGTAGTCTAATTCTAGCGGGGGGTCCTGCCCGAAACCACAATGAGCAGTTCTTC. Variable domain in full (rest from reference TRBV19 and TRBJ2-1): DGGITQSPKYLFRKEGQNVTLSCEQNLNHDAMYWYRQDPGQGLRLIYYSQIVNDFQKGDIAEGYSVSREKKESFPLTVTSAQKNPTAFYLCASSLILAGGPARNHNEQFFGPGTRLTVL.

J is TRBJ1-2 and V is TRBV23-1; D not resolved. TRBV23-1 is assigned to the ORF class and has an uncertain function. The CDR3 consists of 14 residues. V lost 3 bases and J 2 bases, leaving 10 bases between the germline ends. The CDR3 DNA reads TGCGCCAGCAGTCAGAAAAACAGAAACTATGGCTACACCTTC. Its translation: CASSQKNRNYGYTF.

V is TRBV6-8 and J is TRBJ1-2; D is ambiguous. Trimming shortened V by 3 bases and J by 6 bases, and 14 bases separated the two germline ends. CDR1 and CDR2 (germline): MNHGY, SAAAGT. This CDR3 spans 14 amino acids. CDR3 nucleotides: TGTGCCAGCAGTTATAGATCAGATCAGGATGGCTACACCTTC. Protein: CASSYRSDQDGYTF.

The genes are TRBV28 and TRBJ2-1; 10 bases line up with TRBD2. Germline loops: CDR1 MDHEN, CDR2 SYDVKM. V shed 6 bases and J 4 bases; nucleotides not matched to a gene: 12. There are 17 residues in the CDR3. CDR3 loop: CASRPPGLATLYNEQFF. The CDR3 nucleotides are TGTGCCAGCAGACCACCGGGACTAGCGACCCTTTACAATGAGCAGTTCTTC. The whole variable domain, remainder taken from reference TRBV28 and TRBJ2-1, is DVKVTQSSRYLVKRTGEKVFLECVQDMDHENMFWYRQDPGLGLRLIYFSYDVKMKEKGDIPEGYSVSREKKERFSLILESASTNQTSMYLCASRPPGLATLYNEQFFGPGTRLTVL.

The V gene is TRBV29-1, the J gene TRBJ2-7; no clear D. This CDR3 region has 14 residues. V lost 1 base, J lost 3 bases, and 13 bases lay in between. CDR1 and CDR2 (germline): SQVTM, ANQGSEA. CDR3 region: CSVEGGYGFYEQYF. The CDR3 nucleotides are TGCAGCGTTGAAGGGGGTTACGGTTTCTACGAGCAGTACTTC.

J is TRBJ2-5 and V is TRBV7-3; 10 bases agree with TRBD2. This CDR3 is 16 amino acids long. Germline CDR1 and CDR2: SGHTA and FQGTGA. With V trimmed by 3 bases and J by 4 bases, 8 bases remained unmatched. CDR3 residues: CASSFASGGGRETQYF. The CDR3 DNA reads TGTGCCAGCAGCTTCGCTAGCGGGGGAGGGCGAGAGACCCAGTACTTC. Drawing the rest from reference TRBV7-3 and TRBJ2-5, the complete variable domain is GAGVSQTPSNKVTEKGKYVELRCDPISGHTALYWYRQSLGQGPEFLIYFQGTGAADDSGLPNDRFFAVRPEGSVSTLKIQRTERGDSAVYLCASSFASGGGRETQYFGPGTRLLVL.

This clonotype occurred a few times. The chain uses TRBV4-1 and TRBJ1-5, with D perhaps matching TRBD1 (5 bases). Trimming took 2 bases from V and 9 from J, leaving 14 bases between them. The V gene's germline CDR1 is MGHRA and CDR2 YSYEKL. CDR3 length equals 14 residues. The CDR3 DNA reads TGCGCCAGCAGCCAAACAGGTGATCGGGGGCCCCAGCATTTT. This sequence encodes CASSQTGDRGPQHF.

This clonotype was counted only a few times. The V gene is TRBV6-6, the J gene TRBJ1-4; D gene uncertain. With 7 bases removed from V and 1 base from J, the gap between germline ends came to 10 bases. The length of the CDR3 is 14 residues. The V gene's germline CDR1 is MNHNY and CDR2 SVGAGI (reference sequence). In nucleotides, the CDR3 is TGTGCCAGCAACTTTGGGAAAACTAATGAAAAACTGTTTTTT. Protein sequence: CASNFGKTNEKLFF.

A few counts support this clonotype. The CDR3 loop reads CASSGVVGETQYF. Here the CDR3 DNA reads TGTGCCAGCAGCGGGGTGGTAGGAGAGACCCAGTACTTC. V gene TRBV7-3 combines with J gene TRBJ2-5, with D unclear. This CDR3 region has 13 residues. CDR1 and CDR2 (germline): SGHTA, FQGTGA. V was pared by 5 bases and J by 4 bases, with 11 bases between. The variable domain in full, completed from reference TRBV7-3 and TRBJ2-5, reads GAGVSQTPSNKVTEKGKYVELRCDPISGHTALYWYRQSLGQGPEFLIYFQGTGAADDSGLPNDRFFAVRPEGSVSTLKIQRTERGDSAVYLCASSGVVGETQYFGPGTRLLVL.

This clonotype was seen more than once but under ten times. CDR3 nucleotides: TGTGCCAGCAGCTCTACTAGCGGGAAAAATGAGCAGTTCTTC. Its protein product is CASSSTSGKNEQFF. This chain joins TRBV7-6 and TRBJ2-1, with 10 bases identical to TRBD2. The V gene's germline CDR1 is SGHVS and CDR2 FNYEAQ. The CDR3 is 14 amino acids. The V and J ends lost 4 bases and 7 bases, in that order; junction bases with no gene match: 4.

This clonotype appeared many times. This chain links TRBV7-8 with TRBJ2-7; D perhaps matches TRBD1 (6 bases). V lost 5 bases and J 5 bases, leaving 16 bases between the germline ends. Germline-derived CDR1 and CDR2 are SGHVS and FQNEAQ. The CDR3 contains 14 residues. The CDR3 loop is CASSRVTGSNEQYF. CDR3 bases: TGTGCCAGCAGCCGAGTTACAGGGAGCAACGAGCAGTACTTC.

V gene TRBV2 combines with J gene TRBJ2-5, with 10 bases identical to TRBD2. The CDR3 is 15 residues long. Germline CDR1 SNHLY, CDR2 FYNNEI. Trimming at V came to 2 bases and at J to 1 base, leaving 1 base not matched to a gene. The CDR3, as DNA: TGTGCCAGCAGTGAAAGCGGGAGGGCCCAAGAGACCCAGTACTTC. It specifies CASSESGRAQETQYF.

This clonotype was counted many times. V gene TRBV7-6 combines with J gene TRBJ2-5, with TRBD1 as a possible D gene (6 bases). The CDR3 loop spans 14 amino acids. V lost 1 base to trimming and J lost 7 bases, with 13 bases between them. Germline-derived CDR1 and CDR2 are SGHVS and FNYEAQ. CDR3 coding DNA: TGTGCCAGCAGCTTAGGCCGGGACACGGCGACCCAGTACTTC. Its protein product is CASSLGRDTATQYF.

This rearrangement joins TRBV20-1 to TRBJ2-3, with TRBD2 matching over 10 bases. Germline CDR1 and CDR2: DFQATT and SNEGSKA (reference sequence). The length of the CDR3 is 16 residues. J was trimmed by 0 bases and V by 1 base; bases with no gene match: 4. The DNA of the CDR3 is TGCAGTGCTAGAGTTGCTAGCGGGGGTAGCACAGATACGCAGTATTTT. Amino acids: CSARVASGGSTDTQYF.

This rearrangement joins TRBV27 to TRBJ2-7; D may be TRBD2 (6 bases). The germline CDR1 and CDR2 sequences are MNHEY and SMNVEV (reference sequence). The CDR3 runs to 13 residues. V was pared by 3 bases and J by 6 bases, with 12 bases between. CDR3 residues: CASSFGGISEQYF. CDR3 in DNA: TGTGCCAGCAGTTTCGGAGGGATAAGCGAGCAGTACTTC.

The sample holds a few counts of this clonotype. This chain joins TRBV20-1 and TRBJ2-1; D could derive from TRBD1 or TRBD2 (6 bases each). V was clipped by 4 bases and J by 6 bases, with 16 bases between them. This CDR3 comprises 14 residues. CDR1 is DFQATT, CDR2 SNEGSKA, per germline (reference sequence). The CDR3 DNA follows: TGCAGTGCTAAGACCCCGGGGGCTAGCAATGAGCAGTTCTTC. Encoded protein: CSAKTPGASNEQFF.

In its sample, this clonotype was seen a few times. One end of the junction varies from germline; a read error may be responsible. This chain links TRBV28 with TRBJ2-7; the match to TRBD1 covers 8 bases. The CDR3 is 12 residues long. The germline V gene encodes CDR1 MDHEN and CDR2 SYDVKM. The CDR3 region has the DNA TGTGCCAGCAGTTCGACAGGGGTTACCGGGGACTTC. Its protein product is CASSSTGVTGDF.

The chain employs TRBV28 and TRBJ2-3; 8 nucleotides align to TRBD1. CDR1 and CDR2 (germline): MDHEN, SYDVKM. V gave up 2 bases and J gave up 4 bases; unmatched junction bases: 2. This CDR3 has 14 residues. CDR3 amino acids: CASSLQGAPDTQYF. The CDR3 bases are TGTGCCAGCAGTTTACAGGGGGCGCCAGATACGCAGTATTTT.

The table lists this clonotype with many counts. J is TRBJ2-4 and V is TRBV7-2; TRBD1 matches 8 bases. This CDR3 region has 18 residues. J was trimmed by 1 base and V by 1 base; bases with no gene match: 9. Germline V lookup: CDR1 SGHTA, CDR2 FQGNSA. The CDR3 reads CASSLVLRQGAAKNIQYF. The CDR3 coding sequence is TGTGCCAGCAGCTTAGTGTTAAGGCAGGGGGCTGCCAAAAACATTCAGTACTTC.

This chain joins TRBV6-6 and TRBJ1-1, with unresolved D. CDR1 is MNHNY, CDR2 SVGAGI, per germline (reference sequence). V lost 5 bases and J lost 2, with 12 bases in between. This CDR3 spans 14 amino acids. CDR3 nucleotide sequence: TGTGCCAGCAGTGTGTCGTGGGGAAACACTGAAGCTTTCTTT. Its translation: CASSVSWGNTEAFF.

The chain recombines TRBV6-1 with TRBJ2-3; 9 bases are shared with TRBD2. V lost 3 bases to trimming and J lost 0 bases; unmatched junction nucleotides: 1. CDR3 length equals 15 residues. Germline V CDR1 and CDR2: MNHNS, SASEGT. The CDR3 nucleotides read TGTGCCAGCAGTGAGGCGGGGGGGAGCACAGATACGCAGTATTTT. Amino acids: CASSEAGGSTDTQYF.

This clonotype was seen a single time. This rearrangement joins TRBV12-3 or TRBV12-4 to TRBJ2-7, with a possible D match to TRBD1 (6 bases). V lost 4 bases, J lost 6 bases, and 13 bases lay in between. The CDR3 consists of 13 residues. The CDR3 DNA is TGTGCCAGCAGTTGGGGGCGGCCGCGCGAGCAGTACTTC. Translation: CASSWGRPREQYF.

The rearrangement joins TRBV6-1 to TRBJ2-2; 9 bases line up with TRBD2. J gave up 1 base and V 6 bases, and 12 bases lay outside the gene matches. The germline V gene encodes CDR1 MNHNS and CDR2 SASEGT. The CDR3 runs 18 residues. CDR3 nucleotide sequence: TGTGCCAGCAGCCCTATATATGGGACTAGCCTGAACACCGGGGAGCTGTTTTTT. Protein product: CASSPIYGTSLNTGELFF.

This chain connects TRBV27 to TRBJ2-5; 8 nucleotides line up with TRBD1. Unmatched junction bases numbered 10, after V lost 5 bases and J lost 5 bases. The CDR3 is 15 amino acids. Germline assignment: CDR1 MNHEY and CDR2 SMNVEV (reference sequence). The DNA for the CDR3 is TGTGCCAGCAGTCCCGAGACAGGGGCGTGGGAGACCCAGTACTTC. Protein product: CASSPETGAWETQYF.